This T cell receptor beta chain stems from a study of blood T cell repertoires in COVID-19. TCRdb's table, derived via immunoSEQ multiplex PCR, lists solely in-frame clones and lacks some. The sample yields roughly 60,000 clones, roughly four fifths seen once. Germline CDR1 is LNHDA and CDR2 is SQIVND (reference sequence). The CDR3 is 16 residues long. V shed 5 bases and J 2 bases; nucleotides not matched to a gene: 11. The TCR sequence derives from a man aged 80 or over with acute or convalescent COVID-19. Source material: peripheral blood. The V and J genes are TRBV19 and TRBJ2-7, with 8 bases matching TRBD1. CDR3 sequence reads: CASSLNAGGIAYEQYF. The CDR3 DNA is TGTGCCAGTAGTCTCAACGCAGGGGGCATAGCCTACGAGCAGTACTTC.